The clone carrying this TCR beta chain was detected a few times. Its antigen is unknown. A single record per CDR3 protein comes from TCRdb applying MiXCR to the reads. The table lists 300,000 to 400,000 distinct CDR3 sequences, almost 30% of them singletons. This record belongs to a study of T cell repertoires in cytomegalovirus infection. Turning to the study itself: Both CMV infection and a matching HLA type were indicated by public TCR beta signatures. General study findings and limits: The response measured ex vivo was dominated by TCR beta clonotypes (HLA-C-restricted and CMV-specific).

The clonotype originates from a human donor in good health (CMV status not recorded). Some clones in this sample may be carry-over from other donors' samples. The specimen was cultured PBMCs, collected from culture after CMV antigen stimulation.

CDR3 protein: CASDRTKNIQYF. CDR3 coding DNA: TGTGCTAGTGACAGGACCAAAAACATTCAGTACTTC. The gene calls are TRBV12-5 and TRBJ2-4; TRBD1 might be the D (5 bases). Between the trimmed V and J ends, which lost 7 bases and 2 bases, there was a span of 6 bases. CDR1 LGHNT and CDR2 FRNRAP come from the germline V gene. This CDR3 comprises 12 residues.